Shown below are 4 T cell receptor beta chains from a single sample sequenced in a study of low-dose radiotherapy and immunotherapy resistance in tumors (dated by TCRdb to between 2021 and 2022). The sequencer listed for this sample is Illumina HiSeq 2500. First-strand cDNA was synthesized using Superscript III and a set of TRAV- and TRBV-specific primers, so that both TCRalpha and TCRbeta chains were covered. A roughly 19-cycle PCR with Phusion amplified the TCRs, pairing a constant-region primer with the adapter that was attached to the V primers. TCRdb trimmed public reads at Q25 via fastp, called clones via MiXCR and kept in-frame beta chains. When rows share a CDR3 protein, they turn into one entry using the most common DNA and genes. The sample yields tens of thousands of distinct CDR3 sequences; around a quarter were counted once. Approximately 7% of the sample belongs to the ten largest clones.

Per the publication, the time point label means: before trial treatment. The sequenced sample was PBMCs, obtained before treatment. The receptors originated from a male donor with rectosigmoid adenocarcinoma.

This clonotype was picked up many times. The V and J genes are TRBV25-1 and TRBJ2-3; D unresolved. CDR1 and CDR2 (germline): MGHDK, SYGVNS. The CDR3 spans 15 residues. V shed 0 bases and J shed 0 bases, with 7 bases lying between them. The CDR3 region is CASSEYIRSTDTQYF. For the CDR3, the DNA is TGTGCCAGCAGTGAATATATCCGAAGCACAGATACGCAGTATTTT. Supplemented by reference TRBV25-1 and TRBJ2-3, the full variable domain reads EADIYQTPRYLVIGTGKKITLECSQTMGHDKMYWYQQDPGMELHLIHYSYGVNSTEKGDLSSESTVSRIRTEHFPLTLESARPSHTSQYLCASSEYIRSTDTQYFGPGTRLTVL.

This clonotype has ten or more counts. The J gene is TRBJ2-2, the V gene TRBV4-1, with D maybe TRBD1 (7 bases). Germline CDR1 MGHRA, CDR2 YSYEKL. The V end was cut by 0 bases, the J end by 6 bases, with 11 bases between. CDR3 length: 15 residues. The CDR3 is CASSQETGRPGELFF. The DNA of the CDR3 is TGCGCCAGCAGCCAAGAGACAGGGAGGCCCGGGGAGCTGTTTTTT.

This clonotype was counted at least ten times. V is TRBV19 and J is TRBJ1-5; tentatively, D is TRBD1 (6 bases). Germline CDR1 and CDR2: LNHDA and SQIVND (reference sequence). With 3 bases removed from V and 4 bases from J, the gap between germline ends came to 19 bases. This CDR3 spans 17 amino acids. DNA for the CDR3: TGTGCCAGTAGTATGGTTATACAGGGAGGGGGAAATCAGCCCCAGCATTTT. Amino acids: CASSMVIQGGGNQPQHF.

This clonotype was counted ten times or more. The CDR3 loop is CASSRDSQYGYTF. The CDR3 DNA reads as TGTGCCAGCAGTCGAGACAGCCAATATGGCTACACCTTC. V is TRBV13 and J is TRBJ1-2; a weak D match, TRBD1 (5 bases). The V gene lost 6 bases and the J gene lost 5 bases, with 13 bases spanning the gap. This CDR3 comprises 13 residues. Germline CDR1 is PRHDT and CDR2 is FYEKMQ (reference sequence).